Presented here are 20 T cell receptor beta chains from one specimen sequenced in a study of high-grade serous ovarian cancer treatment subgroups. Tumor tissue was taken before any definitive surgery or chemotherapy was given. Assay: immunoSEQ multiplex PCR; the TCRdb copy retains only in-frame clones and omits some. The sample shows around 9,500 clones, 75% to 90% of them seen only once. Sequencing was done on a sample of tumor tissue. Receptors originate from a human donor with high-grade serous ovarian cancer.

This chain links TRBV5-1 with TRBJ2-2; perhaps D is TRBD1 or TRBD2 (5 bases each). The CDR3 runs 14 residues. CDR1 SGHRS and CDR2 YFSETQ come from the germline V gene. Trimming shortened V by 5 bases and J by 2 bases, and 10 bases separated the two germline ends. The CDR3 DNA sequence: TGCGCCAGCAGAGGGACGGAAAACACCGGGGAGCTGTTTTTT. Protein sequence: CASRGTENTGELFF.

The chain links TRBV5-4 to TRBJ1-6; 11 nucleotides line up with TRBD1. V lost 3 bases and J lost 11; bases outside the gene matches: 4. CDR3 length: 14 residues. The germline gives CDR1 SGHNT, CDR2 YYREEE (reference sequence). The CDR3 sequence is CASSSDRGQTPLHF. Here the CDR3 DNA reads TGTGCCAGCAGCTCGGACAGGGGGCAGACACCCCTCCACTTT.

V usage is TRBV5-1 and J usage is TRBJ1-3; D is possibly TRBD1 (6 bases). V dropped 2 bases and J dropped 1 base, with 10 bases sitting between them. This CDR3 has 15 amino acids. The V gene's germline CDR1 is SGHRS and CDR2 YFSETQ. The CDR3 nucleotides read TGCGCCAGCAGCTTCAGGGGTTTATCTGGAAACACCATATATTTT. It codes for CASSFRGLSGNTIYF.

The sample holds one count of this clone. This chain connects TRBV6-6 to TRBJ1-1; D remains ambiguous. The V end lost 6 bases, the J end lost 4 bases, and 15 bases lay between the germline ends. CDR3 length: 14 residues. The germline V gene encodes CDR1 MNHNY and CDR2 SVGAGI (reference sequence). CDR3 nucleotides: TGTGCCAGCAGAACCAATGGGGTCGGCACTGAAGCTTTCTTT. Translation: CASRTNGVGTEAFF.

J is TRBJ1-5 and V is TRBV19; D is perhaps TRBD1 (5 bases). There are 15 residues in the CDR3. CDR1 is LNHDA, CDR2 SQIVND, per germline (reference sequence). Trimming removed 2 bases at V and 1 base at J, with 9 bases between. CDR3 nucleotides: TGTGCCAGTAGTATACGAGGGGTAAGCAATCAGCCCCAGCATTTT. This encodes CASSIRGVSNQPQHF. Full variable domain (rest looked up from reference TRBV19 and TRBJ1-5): DGGITQSPKYLFRKEGQNVTLSCEQNLNHDAMYWYRQDPGQGLRLIYYSQIVNDFQKGDIAEGYSVSREKKESFPLTVTSAQKNPTAFYLCASSIRGVSNQPQHFGDGTRLSIL.

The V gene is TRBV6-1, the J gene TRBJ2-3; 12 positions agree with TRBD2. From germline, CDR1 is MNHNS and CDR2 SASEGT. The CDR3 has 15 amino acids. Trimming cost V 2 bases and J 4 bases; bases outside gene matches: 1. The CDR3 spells CASSESSGGADTQYF. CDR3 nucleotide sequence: TGTGCCAGCAGTGAATCTAGCGGGGGGGCAGATACGCAGTATTTT.

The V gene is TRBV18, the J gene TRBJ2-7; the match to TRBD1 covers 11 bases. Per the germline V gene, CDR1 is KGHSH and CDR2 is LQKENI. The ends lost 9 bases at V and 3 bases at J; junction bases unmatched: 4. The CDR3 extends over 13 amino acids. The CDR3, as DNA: TGTGCCAGTCGGACAGGGGGCGGCTACGAGCAGTACTTC. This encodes CASRTGGGYEQYF.

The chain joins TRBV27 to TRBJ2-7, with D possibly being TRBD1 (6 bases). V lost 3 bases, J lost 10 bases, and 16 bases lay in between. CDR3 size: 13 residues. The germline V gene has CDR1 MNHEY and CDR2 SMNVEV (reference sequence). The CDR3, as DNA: TGTGCCAGCAGTTTGCAGATACAGGGATCTCAGTACTTC. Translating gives CASSLQIQGSQYF.

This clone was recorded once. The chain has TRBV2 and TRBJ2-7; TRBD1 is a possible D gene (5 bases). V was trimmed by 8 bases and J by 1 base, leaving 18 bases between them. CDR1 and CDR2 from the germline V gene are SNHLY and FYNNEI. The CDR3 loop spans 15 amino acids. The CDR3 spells CASRELDTASYEQYF. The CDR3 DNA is TGTGCCAGCCGAGAGCTGGACACGGCTTCCTACGAGCAGTACTTC.

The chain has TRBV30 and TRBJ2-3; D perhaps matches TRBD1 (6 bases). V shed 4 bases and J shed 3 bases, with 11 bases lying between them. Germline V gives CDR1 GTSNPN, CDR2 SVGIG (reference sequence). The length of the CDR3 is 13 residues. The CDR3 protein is CAWKYRETDTQYF. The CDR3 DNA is TGTGCCTGGAAGTACAGGGAGACAGATACGCAGTATTTT.

For the CDR3, the DNA is TGTGCCAGCAGGGCCGGGACAGGGAGCGGGTACTCTGGAAACACCATATATTTT. It specifies CASRAGTGSGYSGNTIYF. The chain combines TRBV28 with TRBJ1-3, with 9 positions matching TRBD1. The CDR3 loop spans 18 amino acids. V lost 6 bases, J lost 0 bases, and 12 bases stayed unmatched. Germline CDR1 MDHEN, CDR2 SYDVKM.

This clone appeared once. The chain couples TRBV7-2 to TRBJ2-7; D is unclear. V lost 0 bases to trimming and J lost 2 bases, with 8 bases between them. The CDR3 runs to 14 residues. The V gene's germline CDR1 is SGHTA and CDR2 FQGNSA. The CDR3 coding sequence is TGTGCCAGCAGCTTAGCAGCCTACCCCTACGAGCAGTACTTC. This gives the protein CASSLAAYPYEQYF.

CDR3 bases: TGTGCCAGCAGCCAGGGATCCGGGCCCCAGCATTTT. It codes for CASSQGSGPQHF. The chain combines TRBV6-5 with TRBJ1-5, with a tentative D call TRBD1 (5 bases). Deletions cut 6 bases from V and 9 bases from J, with 12 bases between. Germline loops: CDR1 MNHEY, CDR2 SVGAGI. This CDR3 is 12 amino acids long.

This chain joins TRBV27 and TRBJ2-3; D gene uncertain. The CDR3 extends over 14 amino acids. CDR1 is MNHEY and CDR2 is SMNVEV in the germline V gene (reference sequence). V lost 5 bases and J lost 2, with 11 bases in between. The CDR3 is CASSGWRATDTQYF. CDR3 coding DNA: TGTGCCAGCAGTGGGTGGCGTGCCACAGATACGCAGTATTTT.

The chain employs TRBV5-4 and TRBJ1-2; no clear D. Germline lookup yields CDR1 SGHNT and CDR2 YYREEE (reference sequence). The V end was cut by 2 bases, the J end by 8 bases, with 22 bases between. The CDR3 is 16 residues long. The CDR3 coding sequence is TGTGCCAGCAGCTTCGACTTGACCACGGGTTTGGAGGGCTACACCTTC. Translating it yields CASSFDLTTGLEGYTF. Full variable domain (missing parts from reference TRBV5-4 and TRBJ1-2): ETGVTQSPTHLIKTRGQQVTLRCSSQSGHNTVSWYQQALGQGPQFIFQYYREEENGRGNFPPRFSGLQFPNYSSELNVNALELDDSALYLCASSFDLTTGLEGYTFGSGTRLTVV.

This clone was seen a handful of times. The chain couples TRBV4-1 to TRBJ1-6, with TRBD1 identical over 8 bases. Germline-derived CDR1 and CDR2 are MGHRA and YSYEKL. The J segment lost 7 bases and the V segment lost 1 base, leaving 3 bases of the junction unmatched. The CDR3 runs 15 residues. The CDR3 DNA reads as TGCGCCAGCAGCCAAGCGGGACAGGCAAATTCACCCCTCCACTTT. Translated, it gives CASSQAGQANSPLHF.

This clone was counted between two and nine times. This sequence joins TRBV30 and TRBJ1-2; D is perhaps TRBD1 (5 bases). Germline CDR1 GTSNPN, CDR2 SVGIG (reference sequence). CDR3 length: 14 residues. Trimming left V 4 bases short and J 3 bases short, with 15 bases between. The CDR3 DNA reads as TGTGCCTGGACCACCGACCGGGGCGACTATGGCTACACCTTC. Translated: CAWTTDRGDYGYTF.

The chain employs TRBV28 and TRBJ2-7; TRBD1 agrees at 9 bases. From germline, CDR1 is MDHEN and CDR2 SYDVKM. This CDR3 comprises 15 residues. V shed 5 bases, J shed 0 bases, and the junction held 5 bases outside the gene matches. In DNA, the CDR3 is TGTGCCAGCAGTCCCGACAGGGGGACCTCCTACGAGCAGTACTTC. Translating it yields CASSPDRGTSYEQYF. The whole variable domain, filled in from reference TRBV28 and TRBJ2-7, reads DVKVTQSSRYLVKRTGEKVFLECVQDMDHENMFWYRQDPGLGLRLIYFSYDVKMKEKGDIPEGYSVSREKKERFSLILESASTNQTSMYLCASSPDRGTSYEQYFGPGTRLTVT.

Here the CDR3 reads CAIKQGERSYNEQFF. The CDR3 bases are TGTGCCATCAAACAGGGAGAGAGGTCCTACAATGAGCAGTTCTTC. This rearrangement joins TRBV10-3 to TRBJ2-1; maybe TRBD1 (6 bases). This CDR3 comprises 15 residues. Germline CDR1 ENHRY, CDR2 SYGVKD. V was trimmed by 7 bases and J by 1 base, leaving 14 bases between them.

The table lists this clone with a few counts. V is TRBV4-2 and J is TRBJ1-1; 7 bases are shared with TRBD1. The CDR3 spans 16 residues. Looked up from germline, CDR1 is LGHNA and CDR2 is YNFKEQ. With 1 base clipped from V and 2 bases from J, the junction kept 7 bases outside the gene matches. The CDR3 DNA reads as TGTGCCAGCAGCCAAGTTAAACAGGGGCCCAACACTGAAGCTTTCTTT. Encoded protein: CASSQVKQGPNTEAFF.